This TCR beta chain comes out of a study of Graves' ophthalmopathy and Graves' hyperthyroidism. Study at large: Before any treatment was given, at initial diagnosis, peripheral blood was collected.

RNA served as the template for amplifying TCR beta CDR3 regions. First-round RT-PCR with HTBI primers preceded a second-round multiplex PCR. One entry per CDR3 protein results from TCRdb running MiXCR on the multiplex PCR reads. The sample consists of about 180,000 distinct CDR3 sequences, roughly two fifths of them appearing once. Ophthalmopathy was moderately-to-severely active, CAS at least 3, NOSPECS at least 4, lasting under 3 months. Diagnoses were established from clinical symptoms, serum thyroxine, TRAb, thyroid ultrasound and orbital computed tomography. The CDR3 consists of 15 residues. The germline gives CDR1 MNHEY, CDR2 SVGEGT. The trim removed 6 bases at V and 5 bases at J, leaving 4 bases unmatched.

V is TRBV6-2 or TRBV6-3 and J is TRBJ2-5; TRBD2 aligns across 15 bases. The receptor was isolated from a woman between 35 and 50 years old with Graves' ophthalmopathy. Sequencing was done on a sample of peripheral blood. The DNA of the CDR3 is TGTGCCAGCAGATCCGGACTAGCGGGAGGGGAGACCCAGTACTTC. Encoded protein: CASRSGLAGGETQYF.